The 18 T cell receptor beta chains in this list originate from one sample, sequenced in a study of T cell repertoires in cytomegalovirus infection. Antigens of these TCRs are unknown. TCRdb reprocessed the reads with MiXCR, giving one entry per CDR3 protein. The sample gives 350,000 to 400,000 distinct CDR3 sequences, about 35% of which show up once; approximately 15% is in the top ten. The sequences come from cultured PBMCs, collected from culture after CMV antigen stimulation. Source of these receptors: a human donor in good health (CMV status not recorded). Some clones in this sample may be carry-over from other donors' samples.

To note about this clonotype: Since a much larger clone is just one base distant, this may be a read error. This chain links TRBV2 with TRBJ1-1; D might be TRBD1 (6 bases). The germline V gene has CDR1 SNHLY and CDR2 FYNNEI. V was shortened by 6 bases and J by 1 base, with 9 bases between the two germline ends. The CDR3 covers 13 residues. CDR3 loop: CASSRDKNTEAFF. CDR3 nucleotide sequence: TGTGCCAGCAGCCGGGACAAGAACACTGAAGCTTTCTTT. Together with reference TRBV2 and TRBJ1-1, the CDR3 gives the full variable domain: EPEVTQTPSHQVTQMGQEVILRCVPISNHLYFYWYRQILGQKVEFLVSFYNNEISEKSEIFDDQFSVERPDGSNFTLKIRSTKLEDSAMYFCASSRDKNTEAFFGQGTRLTVV.

This clonotype showed up just once. J is TRBJ2-1 and V is TRBV6-2 or TRBV6-3; 8 bases match TRBD2. Trimming removed 6 bases from V and 5 bases from J; junction bases left unmatched: 9. The CDR3 is 15 residues long. CDR1 is MNHEY, CDR2 SVGEGT, per germline. Here the CDR3 reads CASSRRGSGNNEQFF. CDR3 nucleotide sequence: TGTGCCAGCAGCCGTCGGGGTAGCGGGAACAATGAGCAGTTCTTC.

This clonotype was picked up a small number of times. This chain joins TRBV7-9 and TRBJ2-3; 11 nucleotides align to TRBD2. Looked up from germline, CDR1 is SEHNR and CDR2 is FQNEAQ (reference sequence). V was clipped by 5 bases and J by 5 bases; unmatched bases: 9. This CDR3 region has 16 residues. The CDR3 DNA reads TGTGCCAGCAGCCAAGGAGGGCTAGCGGGAGGAGATACGCAGTATTTT. Its protein is CASSQGGLAGGDTQYF.

This clonotype has just a few counts. V is TRBV20-1 and J is TRBJ2-1, with 9 positions matching TRBD2. J was trimmed by 9 bases and V by 1 base; bases with no gene match: 7. There are 14 residues in the CDR3. CDR1 DFQATT and CDR2 SNEGSKA come from the germline V gene (reference sequence). The CDR3 spells CSARAAGGPPEQFF. The CDR3 DNA reads as TGCAGTGCTAGAGCGGCGGGAGGGCCGCCTGAGCAGTTCTTC.

The chain employs TRBV7-9 and TRBJ2-3; 8 bases agree with TRBD2. From germline, CDR1 is SEHNR and CDR2 FQNEAQ (reference sequence). The CDR3 contains 14 residues. The trim removed 5 bases at V and 2 bases at J, leaving 3 bases unmatched. CDR3 sequence reads: CASSRGGVTDTQYF. The CDR3 region has the DNA TGTGCCAGCAGCCGGGGGGGAGTCACAGATACGCAGTATTTT.

This clonotype showed up just a few times. This rearrangement joins TRBV19 to TRBJ2-1; 9 bases are a match to TRBD2. The CDR3 is 16 residues long. From germline, CDR1 is LNHDA and CDR2 SQIVND (reference sequence). V gave up 2 bases and J gave up 8 bases; unmatched junction bases: 10. The CDR3 DNA reads TGTGCCAGTAGTATATCCGCGGGAGGGCCTTTCGATGAGCAGTTCTTC. This translates into CASSISAGGPFDEQFF. The full variable domain, with the rest looked up from reference TRBV19 and TRBJ2-1, is DGGITQSPKYLFRKEGQNVTLSCEQNLNHDAMYWYRQDPGQGLRLIYYSQIVNDFQKGDIAEGYSVSREKKESFPLTVTSAQKNPTAFYLCASSISAGGPFDEQFFGPGTRLTVL.

CDR3 in amino acids: CASSRYETQYF. The CDR3 nucleotides read TGTGCCAGCAGCCGATACGAGACCCAGTACTTC. V gene TRBV7-2 combines with J gene TRBJ2-5, with D uncertain. With 5 bases removed from V and 5 bases from J, the gap between germline ends came to 6 bases. This CDR3 spans 11 amino acids. The germline CDR1 and CDR2 sequences are SGHTA and FQGNSA.

The V gene is TRBV6-2 or TRBV6-3, the J gene TRBJ2-5, with D perhaps matching TRBD1 (6 bases). V was shortened by 2 bases and J by 5 bases, with 21 bases between the two germline ends. The CDR3 totals 17 residues. Germline V gene lookup returns CDR1 MNHEY and CDR2 SVGEGT. CDR3 in amino acids: CASSYGTDRWDMETQYF. As DNA, the CDR3 is TGTGCCAGCAGTTACGGTACTGACAGGTGGGATATGGAGACCCAGTACTTC.

The V and J genes are TRBV11-2 and TRBJ2-4; D not resolved. The CDR3 is 15 amino acids. The germline V and J ends were trimmed by 5 bases and 0 bases, with 11 bases remaining between them. Germline CDR1 reads SGHAT; CDR2 reads FQNNGV. The CDR3 DNA sequence: TGTGCCAGCAGCCCTAGAGGTTTAGCCAAAAACATTCAGTACTTC. This gives the protein CASSPRGLAKNIQYF.

This clonotype was seen only a few times. V and J are TRBV7-4 and TRBJ2-1, with 8 bases lining up with TRBD1. Germline CDR1 is SGHVT and CDR2 is SQSDAQ. V shed 1 base and J 5 bases; nucleotides not matched to a gene: 7. The CDR3 is 16 residues long. CDR3 protein: CASSLGAGGVNNEQFF. For the CDR3, the DNA is TGTGCCAGCAGCTTAGGGGCAGGGGGCGTCAACAATGAGCAGTTCTTC.

The CDR3 DNA is TGTGCCAGCAGTCAAAACTTGATTGAGCAGTTCTTC. Translating it yields CASSQNLIEQFF. The chain couples TRBV7-2 to TRBJ2-1; D is uncertain. The CDR3 has 12 residues. Trimming stripped 6 bases from V and 9 bases from J, with 12 bases between. Germline values: CDR1 SGHTA, CDR2 FQGNSA.

The CDR3 region has the DNA TGTGCCAGCAGTGAATATAAGTATGGCTACACCTTC. This sequence encodes CASSEYKYGYTF. This chain uses TRBV25-1 with TRBJ1-2; D is uncertain. V was trimmed by 0 bases and J by 5 bases, leaving 4 bases between them. The CDR3 extends over 12 amino acids. Germline V gene lookup returns CDR1 MGHDK and CDR2 SYGVNS.

This clonotype has only a few counts. The CDR3 loop reads CASSTDRLHNYGYTF. The CDR3 DNA follows: TGTGCCAGCAGTACCGACAGGCTGCATAACTATGGCTACACCTTC. The chain uses TRBV28 and TRBJ1-2, with D maybe TRBD1 (6 bases). In germline, CDR1 is MDHEN, CDR2 SYDVKM. V gave up 5 bases and J gave up 1 base, with 14 bases separating them. This CDR3 region has 15 residues.

The chain couples TRBV7-6 to TRBJ2-1, with D uncertain. Trimming stripped 0 bases from V and 12 bases from J, with 15 bases between. The length of the CDR3 is 14 residues. Germline V lookup: CDR1 SGHVS, CDR2 FNYEAQ. The CDR3 region is CASSLAQLAQSQFF. Written as DNA, the CDR3 is TGTGCCAGCAGCTTAGCGCAGTTGGCACAATCGCAGTTCTTC.

The chain carries TRBV7-2 and TRBJ2-1, with TRBD1 matching 10 bases. After removal of 5 bases from V and 2 bases from J, the junction contained 3 bases not matched to a gene. The CDR3 contains 15 residues. Germline CDR1 reads SGHTA; CDR2 reads FQGNSA. The CDR3 coding sequence is TGTGCCAGCAGCCGAGGACAGGGGGCCTACAATGAGCAGTTCTTC. Amino acid sequence: CASSRGQGAYNEQFF.

This clonotype was recorded a few times. J is TRBJ2-1 and V is TRBV19; D remains unclear. The CDR3 has 14 amino acids. Trimming left V 7 bases short and J 0 bases short, with 10 bases between. CDR1 is LNHDA, CDR2 SQIVND, per germline (reference sequence). The CDR3 DNA reads as TGTGCCAGTACGGCCCTTAGCTCCTACAATGAGCAGTTCTTC. It yields the protein CASTALSSYNEQFF.

This clonotype was observed a handful of times. The V gene is TRBV7-2, the J gene TRBJ2-5; 10 bases line up with TRBD2. Germline assignment: CDR1 SGHTA and CDR2 FQGNSA. V lost 1 base to trimming and J lost 5 bases; unmatched junction nucleotides: 10. The CDR3 has 17 residues. Written as DNA, the CDR3 is TGTGCCAGCAGCTTAGTCGCAGCGGGAGGGCCCCGGGAGACCCAGTACTTC. Protein sequence: CASSLVAAGGPRETQYF.

This clonotype was seen ten or more times. The rearrangement links TRBV7-2 to TRBJ1-6; 9 bases map to TRBD1. The germline gives CDR1 SGHTA, CDR2 FQGNSA. The CDR3 consists of 14 residues. The trim removed 6 bases at V and 7 bases at J, leaving 4 bases unmatched. Here the CDR3 DNA reads TGTGCCAGCAGTACGGGACAGGGAAATTCACCCCTCCACTTT. Its translation: CASSTGQGNSPLHF.